Included here is one TCR beta chain sequence, with context. As yet, its antigen is unknown. This sample is drawn from a study of cytomegalovirus exposure and HLA in healthy donors. General observations from the study: Many donors carried some public TCRs, although rarity characterized most TCR sequences. In a later analysis, common viral pathogens appeared linked to several of the most significant clusters. In a later analysis, DRB1 alleles had the most associated TCRs; HLA-C alleles the fewest.

The donors gave bone marrow, and they were healthy. Use of 60 Vbeta and 13 Jbeta primers characterized the PCR. Profiled with immunoSEQ multiplex PCR; TCRdb holds only in-frame clones, not every one. The sample consists of a few hundred thousand clones, 80% to 95% of them appearing once. The CDR3 has 14 amino acids. The V end was cut by 3 bases, the J end by 7 bases, with 12 bases between. Germline V gene data show CDR1 as MGHDK and CDR2 as SYGVNS. This sequence was found in a girl aged 2 to 10 in good health and CMV-seronegative. The chain employs TRBV25-1 and TRBJ1-4; D may be TRBD1 (5 bases). The sequenced material came from PBMCs. Here the CDR3 DNA reads TGTGCCAGCAGTGACTTTATGGACATTGAAAAACTGTTTTTT. It is translated as CASSDFMDIEKLFF.